The T cell receptor beta chain under discussion was sequenced for a study of cytomegalovirus exposure and HLA in healthy donors. Study-level background: The Caucasian-associated ancestry cluster contained 81% of the approximately 410 genotyped donors.

Study results and caveats: The authors assumed roughly uniform sequencing depth across donors for presence/absence analyses. In a later analysis, several top co-occurrence clusters appeared linked to parvovirus B19, influenza, CMV and Epstein-Barr virus. Among TCR beta chains of equal frequency, HLA-associated ones were more clonally expanded in a later analysis.

The CDR3 is made up of 14 amino acids. Germline V gene data show CDR1 as SGHDT and CDR2 as YYEEEE. With V trimmed by 9 bases and J by 3 bases, 10 bases remained unmatched. PCR primers comprised 60 Vbeta and 13 Jbeta primers. Sequencing used immunoSEQ multiplex PCR; TCRdb keeps in-frame clones, though not all of them. The sample carries some 120,000 clones, roughly 83% recorded once. This clone was recorded a few times. The antigen is unknown. The sequencing input was PBMCs. The receptor comes from a man younger than 35 in good health and CMV-seropositive. The V and J genes are TRBV5-6 and TRBJ2-7, with TRBD1 matching over 9 bases. Here the CDR3 DNA reads TGTGCCACTGAACCGGGACAGGGAAGCTACGAGCAGTACTTC. Amino acid sequence: CATEPGQGSYEQYF.